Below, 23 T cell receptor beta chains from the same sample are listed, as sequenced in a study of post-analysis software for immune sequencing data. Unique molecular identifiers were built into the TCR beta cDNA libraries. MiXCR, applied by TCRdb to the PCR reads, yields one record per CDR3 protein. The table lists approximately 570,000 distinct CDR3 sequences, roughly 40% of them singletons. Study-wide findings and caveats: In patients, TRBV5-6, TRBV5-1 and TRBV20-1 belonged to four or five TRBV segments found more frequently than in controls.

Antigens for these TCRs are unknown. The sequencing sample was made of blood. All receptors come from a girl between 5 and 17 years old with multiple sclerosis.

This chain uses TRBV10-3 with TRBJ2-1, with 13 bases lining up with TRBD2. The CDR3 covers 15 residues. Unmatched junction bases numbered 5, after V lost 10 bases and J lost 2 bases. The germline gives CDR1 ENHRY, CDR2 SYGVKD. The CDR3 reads CATRGLAGTYNEQFF. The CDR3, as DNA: TGTGCCACCAGGGGACTAGCGGGGACCTACAATGAGCAGTTCTTC.

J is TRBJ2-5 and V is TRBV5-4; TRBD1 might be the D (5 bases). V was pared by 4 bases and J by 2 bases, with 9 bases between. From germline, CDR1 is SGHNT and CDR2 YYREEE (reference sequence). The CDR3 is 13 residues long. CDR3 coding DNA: TGTGCCAGCAGCAAAGACAGACAAGAGACCCAGTACTTC. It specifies CASSKDRQETQYF.

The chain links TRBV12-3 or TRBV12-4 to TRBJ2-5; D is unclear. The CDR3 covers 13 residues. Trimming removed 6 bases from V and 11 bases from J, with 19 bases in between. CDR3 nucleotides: TGTGCCAGCAGATCCCCGTACTCTGGAGAGCAGTACTTC. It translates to CASRSPYSGEQYF.

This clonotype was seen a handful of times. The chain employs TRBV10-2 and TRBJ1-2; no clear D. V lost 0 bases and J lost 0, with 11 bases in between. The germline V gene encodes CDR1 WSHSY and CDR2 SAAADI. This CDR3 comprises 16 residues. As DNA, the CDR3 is TGCGCCAGCAGTGAGTCCGGACCGATACCTAACTATGGCTACACCTTC. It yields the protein CASSESGPIPNYGYTF.

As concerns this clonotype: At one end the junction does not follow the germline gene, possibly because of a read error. Here the CDR3 reads CASSQEREEMSYSYNEQFF. The CDR3 bases are TGTGCCAGTAGCCAAGAGCGGGAAGAAATGTCCTACTCCTACAATGAACAGTTCTTC. The chain is built from TRBV4-2 and TRBJ2-1; 7 bases agree with TRBD2. This CDR3 contains 19 residues. Germline CDR1 LGHNA, CDR2 YNFKEQ.

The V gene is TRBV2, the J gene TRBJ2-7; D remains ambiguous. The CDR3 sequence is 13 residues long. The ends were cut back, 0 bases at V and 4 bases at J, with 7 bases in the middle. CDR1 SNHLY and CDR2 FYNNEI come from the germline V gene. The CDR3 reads CASSEAPLYEQYF. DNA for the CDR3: TGTGCCAGCAGTGAAGCCCCCCTTTACGAGCAGTACTTC.

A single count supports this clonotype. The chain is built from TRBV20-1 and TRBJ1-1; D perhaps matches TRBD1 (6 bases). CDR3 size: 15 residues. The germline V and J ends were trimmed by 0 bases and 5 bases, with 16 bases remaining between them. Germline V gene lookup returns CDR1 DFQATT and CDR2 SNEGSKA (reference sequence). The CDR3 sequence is CSARDPPGAGTEAFF. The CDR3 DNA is TGCAGTGCTAGAGATCCCCCGGGGGCTGGGACTGAAGCTTTCTTT.

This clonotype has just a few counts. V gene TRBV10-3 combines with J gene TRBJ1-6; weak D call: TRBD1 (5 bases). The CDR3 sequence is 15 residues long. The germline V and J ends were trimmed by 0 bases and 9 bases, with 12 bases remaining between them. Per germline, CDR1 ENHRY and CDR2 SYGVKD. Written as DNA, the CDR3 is TGTGCCATCAGTGAGTCGGTGGGGGGACCTTCACCCCTCCACTTT. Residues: CAISESVGGPSPLHF.

This CDR3 is CASSPTSGRAGNEQFF. DNA of the CDR3: TGTGCCAGCAGCCCTACTAGCGGGAGGGCGGGAAATGAGCAGTTCTTC. The chain links TRBV7-6 to TRBJ2-1, with TRBD2 matching 13 bases. Trimming took 5 bases from V and 7 from J; bases not matched to a gene: 8. The CDR3 spans 16 residues. Germline assignment: CDR1 SGHVS and CDR2 FNYEAQ.

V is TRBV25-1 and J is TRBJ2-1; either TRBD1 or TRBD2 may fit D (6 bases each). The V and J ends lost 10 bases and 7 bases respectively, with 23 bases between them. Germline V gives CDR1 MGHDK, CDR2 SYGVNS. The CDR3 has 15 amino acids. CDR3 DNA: TGTGCCACCGCCGAAGGGGGGTCAATTTTGAATGAGCAGTTCTTC. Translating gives CATAEGGSILNEQFF.

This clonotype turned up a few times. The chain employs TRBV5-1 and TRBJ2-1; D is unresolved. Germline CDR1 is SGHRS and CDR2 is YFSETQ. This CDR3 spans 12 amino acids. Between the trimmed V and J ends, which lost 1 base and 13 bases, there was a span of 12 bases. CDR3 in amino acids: CASSLPQETQFF. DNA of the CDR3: TGCGCCAGCAGCTTGCCCCAAGAGACCCAGTTCTTC.

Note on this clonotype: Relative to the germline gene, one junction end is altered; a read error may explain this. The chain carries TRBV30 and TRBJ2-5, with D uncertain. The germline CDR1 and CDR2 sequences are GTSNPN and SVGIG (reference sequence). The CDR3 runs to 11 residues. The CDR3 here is CAWRNQETQYF. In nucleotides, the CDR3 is TGTGCCTGGAGGAACCAGGAGACCCAGTACTTC.

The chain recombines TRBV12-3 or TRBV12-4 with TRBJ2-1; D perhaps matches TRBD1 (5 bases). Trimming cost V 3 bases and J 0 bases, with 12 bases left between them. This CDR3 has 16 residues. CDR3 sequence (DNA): TGTGCCAGCAGTTTGCTCCGACAGAGCTCCTACAATGAGCAGTTCTTC. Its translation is CASSLLRQSSYNEQFF.

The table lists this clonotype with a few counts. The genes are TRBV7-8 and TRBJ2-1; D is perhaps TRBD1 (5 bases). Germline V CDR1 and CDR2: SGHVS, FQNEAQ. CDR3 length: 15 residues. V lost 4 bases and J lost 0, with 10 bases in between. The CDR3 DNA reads TGTGCCAGCAGCTGGACACCAAGCTCCTACAATGAGCAGTTCTTC. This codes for CASSWTPSSYNEQFF. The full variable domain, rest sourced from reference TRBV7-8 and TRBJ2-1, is GAGVSQSPRYKVAKRGQDVALRCDPISGHVSLFWYQQALGQGPEFLTYFQNEAQLDKSGLPSDRFFAERPEGSVSTLKIQRTQQEDSAVYLCASSWTPSSYNEQFFGPGTRLTVL.

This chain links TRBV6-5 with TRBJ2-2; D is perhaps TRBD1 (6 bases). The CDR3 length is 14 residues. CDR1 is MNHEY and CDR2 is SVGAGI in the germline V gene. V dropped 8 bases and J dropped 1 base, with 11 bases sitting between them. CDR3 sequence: CASRRTENTGELFF. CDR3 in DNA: TGTGCCAGCCGGCGGACAGAGAACACCGGGGAGCTGTTTTTT.

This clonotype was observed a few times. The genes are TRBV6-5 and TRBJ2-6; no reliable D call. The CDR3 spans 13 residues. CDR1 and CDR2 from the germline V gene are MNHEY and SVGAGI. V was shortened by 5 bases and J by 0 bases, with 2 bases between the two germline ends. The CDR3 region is CASSTSGANVLTF. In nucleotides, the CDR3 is TGTGCCAGCAGTACCTCTGGGGCCAACGTCCTGACTTTC.

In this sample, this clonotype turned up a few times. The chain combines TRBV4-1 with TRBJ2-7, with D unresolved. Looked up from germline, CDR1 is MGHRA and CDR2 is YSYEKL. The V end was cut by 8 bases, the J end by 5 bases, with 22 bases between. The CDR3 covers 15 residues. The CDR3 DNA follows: TGCGCCAGCGGCCGGCAAGCCAACGCAATGGACGAGCAGTACTTC. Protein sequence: CASGRQANAMDEQYF.

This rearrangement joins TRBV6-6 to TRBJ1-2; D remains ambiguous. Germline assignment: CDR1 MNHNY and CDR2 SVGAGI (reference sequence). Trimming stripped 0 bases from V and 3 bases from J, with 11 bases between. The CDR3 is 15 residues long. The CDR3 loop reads CASSYSNPTDYGYTF. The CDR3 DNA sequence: TGTGCCAGCAGTTACTCGAATCCAACGGACTATGGCTACACCTTC.

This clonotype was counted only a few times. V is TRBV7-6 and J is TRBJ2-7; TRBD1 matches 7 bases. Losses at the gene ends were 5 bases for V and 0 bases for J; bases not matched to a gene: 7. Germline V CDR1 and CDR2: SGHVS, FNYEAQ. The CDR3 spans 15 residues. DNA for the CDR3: TGTGCCAGCAGCCCTCGGGACAGCAGCTCCTACGAGCAGTACTTC. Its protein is CASSPRDSSSYEQYF. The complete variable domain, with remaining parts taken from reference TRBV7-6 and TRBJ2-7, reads GAGVSQSPRYKVTKRGQDVALRCDPISGHVSLYWYRQALGQGPEFLTYFNYEAQQDKSGLPNDRFSAERPEGSISTLTIQRTEQRDSAMYRCASSPRDSSSYEQYFGPGTRLTVT.

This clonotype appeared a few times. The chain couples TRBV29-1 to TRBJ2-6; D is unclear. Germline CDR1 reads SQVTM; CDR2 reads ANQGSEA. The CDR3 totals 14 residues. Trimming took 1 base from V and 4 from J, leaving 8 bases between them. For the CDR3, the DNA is TGCAGCGTTGAAGGCCCGTGGGGGGCCAACGTCCTGACTTTC. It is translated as CSVEGPWGANVLTF. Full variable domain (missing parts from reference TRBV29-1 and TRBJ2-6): SAVISQKPSRDICQRGTSLTIQCQVDSQVTMMFWYRQQPGQSLTLIATANQGSEATYESGFVIDKFPISRPNLTFSTLTVSNMSPEDSSIYLCSVEGPWGANVLTFGAGSRLTVL.

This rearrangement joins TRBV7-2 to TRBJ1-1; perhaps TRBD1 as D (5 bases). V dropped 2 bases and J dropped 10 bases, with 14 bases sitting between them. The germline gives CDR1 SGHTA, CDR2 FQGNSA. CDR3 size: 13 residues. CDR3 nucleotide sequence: TGTGCCAGCAGCTTATCTGGGGGTGGTAGAGCTTTCTTT. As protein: CASSLSGGGRAFF.

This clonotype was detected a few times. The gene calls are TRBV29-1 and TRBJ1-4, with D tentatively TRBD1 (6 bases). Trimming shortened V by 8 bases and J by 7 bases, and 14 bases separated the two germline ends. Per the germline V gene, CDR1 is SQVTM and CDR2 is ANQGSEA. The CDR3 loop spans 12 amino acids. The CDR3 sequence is CSTGGGSEKLFF. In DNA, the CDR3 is TGCAGCACCGGGGGGGGCAGTGAAAAACTGTTTTTT.

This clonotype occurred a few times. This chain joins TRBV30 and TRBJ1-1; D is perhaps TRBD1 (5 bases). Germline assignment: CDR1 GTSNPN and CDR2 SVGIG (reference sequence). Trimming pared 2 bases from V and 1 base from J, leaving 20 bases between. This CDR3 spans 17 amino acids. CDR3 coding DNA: TGTGCCTGGAGTCTACTTGGACGGGGGGTACAGAACACTGAAGCTTTCTTT. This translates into CAWSLLGRGVQNTEAFF.